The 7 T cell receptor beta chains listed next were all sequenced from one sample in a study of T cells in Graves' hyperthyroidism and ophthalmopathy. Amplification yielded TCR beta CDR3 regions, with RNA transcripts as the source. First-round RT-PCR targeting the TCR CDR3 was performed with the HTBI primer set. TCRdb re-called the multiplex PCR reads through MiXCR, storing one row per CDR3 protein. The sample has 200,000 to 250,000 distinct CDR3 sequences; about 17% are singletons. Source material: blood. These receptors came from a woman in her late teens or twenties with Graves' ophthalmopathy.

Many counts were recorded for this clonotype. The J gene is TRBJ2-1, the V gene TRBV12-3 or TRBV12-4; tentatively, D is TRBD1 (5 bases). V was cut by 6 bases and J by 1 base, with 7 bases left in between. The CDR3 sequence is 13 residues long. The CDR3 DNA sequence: TGTGCCAGCAGGGCAGGGTCCTACAATGAGCAGTTCTTC. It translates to CASRAGSYNEQFF.

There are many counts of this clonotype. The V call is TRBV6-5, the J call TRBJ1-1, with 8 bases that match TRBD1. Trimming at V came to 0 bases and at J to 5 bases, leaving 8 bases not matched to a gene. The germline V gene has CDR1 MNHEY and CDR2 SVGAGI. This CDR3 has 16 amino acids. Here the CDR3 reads CASSYSQRTGRTEAFF. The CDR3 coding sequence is TGTGCCAGCAGTTACTCCCAAAGGACAGGGCGGACTGAAGCTTTCTTT.

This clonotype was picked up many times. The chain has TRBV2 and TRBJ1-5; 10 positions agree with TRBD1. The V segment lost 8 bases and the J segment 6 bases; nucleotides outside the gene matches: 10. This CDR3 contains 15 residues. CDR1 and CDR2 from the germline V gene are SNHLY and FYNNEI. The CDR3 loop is CASSETGGAGQPQHF. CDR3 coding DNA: TGTGCCAGCTCCGAGACAGGGGGCGCGGGTCAGCCCCAGCATTTT.

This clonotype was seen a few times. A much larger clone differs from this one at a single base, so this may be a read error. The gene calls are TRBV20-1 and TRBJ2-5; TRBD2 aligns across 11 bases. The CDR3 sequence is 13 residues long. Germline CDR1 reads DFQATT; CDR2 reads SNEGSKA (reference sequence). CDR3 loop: CSASLAGGEAQYF. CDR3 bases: TGCAGTGCTAGTCTAGCGGGAGGAGAGGCCCAGTACTTC.

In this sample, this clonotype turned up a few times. The CDR3, as DNA: TGCAGTGCTAGAGAGCAGGCGAGGAACGAGCAGTACTTC. Protein sequence: CSAREQARNEQYF. The V call is TRBV20-1, the J call TRBJ2-7; D gene unclear. V was pared by 0 bases and J by 5 bases, with 11 bases between. Per the germline V gene, CDR1 is DFQATT and CDR2 is SNEGSKA (reference sequence). The CDR3 spans 13 residues.

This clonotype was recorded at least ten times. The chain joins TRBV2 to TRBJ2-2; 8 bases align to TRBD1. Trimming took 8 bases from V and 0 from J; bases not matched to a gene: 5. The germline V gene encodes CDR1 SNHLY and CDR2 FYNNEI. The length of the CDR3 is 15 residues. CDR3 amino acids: CASWSGGSNTGELFF. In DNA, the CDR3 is TGTGCCAGCTGGTCAGGGGGCTCGAACACCGGGGAGCTGTTTTTT.

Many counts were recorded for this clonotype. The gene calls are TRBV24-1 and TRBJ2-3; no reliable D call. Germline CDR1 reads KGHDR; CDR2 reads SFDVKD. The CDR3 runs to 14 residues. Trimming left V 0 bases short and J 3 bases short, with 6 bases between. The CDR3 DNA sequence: TGTGCCACCAGTGATTTGAAGGTTACAGATACGCAGTATTTT. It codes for CATSDLKVTDTQYF.